These T cell receptor beta chains were read from a single sample in a study of cytomegalovirus exposure and HLA in healthy donors. TCRdb's table, derived via immunoSEQ multiplex PCR, lists solely in-frame clones and lacks some. Altogether 200,000 or so clones are present, 80% to 90% being singletons, with the ten largest covering about 3.1%. Material: PBMCs. These receptors originate from a young man in good health and CMV-seronegative. The CDR3 runs from the conserved cysteine through the conserved F or W. A D gene is named only where the DNA matches it firmly. Size tells how often a clone was seen (once, few, many) or the class of an expanded clone, and some rows leave it out.

>TRBV9|TRBD1|TRBJ2-7|14|.
CASSSGQGAYEQYF
TGTGCCAGCAGTTCGGGACAGGGCGCCTACGAGCAGTACTTC
>TRBV29-1|.|TRBJ2-7|13|once
CSVEGGGPREQYF
TGCAGCGTTGAAGGGGGGGGGCCTCGCGAGCAGTACTTC
>TRBV11-2|.|TRBJ2-1|15|.
CASSLGRRRGDEQFF
TGTGCCAGCAGCTTAGGTCGTAGGAGGGGCGATGAGCAGTTCTTC
>TRBV5-1|.|TRBJ1-6|15|.
CASSLEGDNSSPLHF
TGCGCCAGCAGCTTGGAGGGGGACAATAGTTCACCCCTCCACTTT
>TRBV6-5|.|TRBJ1-1|11|.
CASRGRSEAFF
TGTGCCAGCAGGGGGAGATCTGAAGCTTTCTTT
>TRBV27|TRBD1|TRBJ2-7|18|.
CASSSALTGVPLGYEQYF
TGTGCCAGCAGTTCCGCGCTAACAGGGGTGCCCCTGGGCTACGAGCAGTACTTC
>TRBV6-6|.|TRBJ1-2|15|.
CASHPVGGAFYGYTF
TGTGCCAGCCACCCGGTAGGCGGAGCCTTCTATGGCTACACCTTC
>TRBV2|TRBD2|TRBJ2-1|16|.
CASRPWTSGGYNEQFF
TGTGCCAGCAGGCCGTGGACTAGCGGGGGTTACAATGAGCAGTTCTTC
>TRBV15|.|TRBJ1-2|13|once
CATSRDKGLGYTF
TGTGCCACCAGCAGAGATAAGGGGCTTGGCTACACCTTC
>TRBV6-6|.|TRBJ1-6|14|large
CASRMGPRGSPLHF
TGTGCCAGCAGGATGGGCCCTCGGGGTTCACCCCTCCACTTT
>TRBV18|.|TRBJ2-3|12|.
CASSPTGDTQYF
TGTGCCAGCTCACCAACCGGGGATACGCAGTATTTT
>TRBV27|.|TRBJ1-5|15|.
CASSPLLGGNQPQHF
TGTGCCAGCAGTCCTCTCCTCGGGGGAAATCAGCCCCAGCATTTT
>TRBV28|.|TRBJ1-1|15|.
CASSLSPGEPPEAFF
TGTGCCAGCAGTTTGAGCCCCGGAGAACCTCCTGAAGCTTTCTTT
>TRBV19|TRBD1|TRBJ2-6|18|.
CASSIDRTGFLGASVLTF
TGTGCCAGTAGTATAGATCGGACAGGGTTCCTTGGAGCCAGCGTCCTGACTTTC
>TRBV19|TRBD1|TRBJ1-4|15|.
CASSVGTGTNEKLFF
TGTGCCAGTAGTGTTGGGACAGGGACTAATGAAAAACTGTTTTTT
>TRBV5-4|TRBD1|TRBJ1-6|19|.
CASSIDGTGGFSYNSPLHF
TGTGCCAGCAGCATCGACGGGACAGGGGGCTTTTCGTATAATTCACCCCTCCACTTT
>TRBV6-6|TRBD1|TRBJ1-2|14|.
CASRPDRDFGGYTF
TGTGCCAGCAGACCGGACAGGGATTTTGGAGGCTACACCTTC
>TRBV6-1|.|TRBJ2-5|13|.
CASSGVRQETQYF
TGTGCCAGCAGTGGAGTCCGCCAAGAGACCCAGTACTTC